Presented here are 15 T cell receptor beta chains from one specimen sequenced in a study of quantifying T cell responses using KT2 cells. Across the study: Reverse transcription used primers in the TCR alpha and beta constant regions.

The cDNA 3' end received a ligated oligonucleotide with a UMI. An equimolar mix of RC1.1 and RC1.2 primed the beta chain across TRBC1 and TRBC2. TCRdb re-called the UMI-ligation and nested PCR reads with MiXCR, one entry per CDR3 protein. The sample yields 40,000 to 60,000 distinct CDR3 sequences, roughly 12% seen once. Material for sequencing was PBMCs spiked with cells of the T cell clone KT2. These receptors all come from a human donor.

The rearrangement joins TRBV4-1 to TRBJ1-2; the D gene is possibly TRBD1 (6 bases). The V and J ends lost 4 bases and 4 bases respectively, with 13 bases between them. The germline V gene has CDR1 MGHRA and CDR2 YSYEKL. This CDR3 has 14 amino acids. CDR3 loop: CASSRPTGFYGYTF. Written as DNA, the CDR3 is TGCGCCAGCAGCCGACCAACAGGGTTCTATGGCTACACCTTC.

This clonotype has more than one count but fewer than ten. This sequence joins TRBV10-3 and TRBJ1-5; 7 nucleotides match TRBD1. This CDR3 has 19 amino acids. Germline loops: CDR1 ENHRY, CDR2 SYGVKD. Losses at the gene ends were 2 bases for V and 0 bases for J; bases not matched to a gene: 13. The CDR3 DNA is TGTGCCATCAGTGAGGGGGACTTGGCAGGGGGATATAGCAATCAGCCCCAGCATTTT. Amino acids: CAISEGDLAGGYSNQPQHF.

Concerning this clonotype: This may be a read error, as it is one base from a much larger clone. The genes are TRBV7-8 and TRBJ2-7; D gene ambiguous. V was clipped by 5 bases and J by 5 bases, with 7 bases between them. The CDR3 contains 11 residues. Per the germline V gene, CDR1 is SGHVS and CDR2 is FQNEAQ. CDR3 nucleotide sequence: TGTGCCAGCAGCCATGGGGACGAGCAGTACTTC. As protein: CASSHGDEQYF.

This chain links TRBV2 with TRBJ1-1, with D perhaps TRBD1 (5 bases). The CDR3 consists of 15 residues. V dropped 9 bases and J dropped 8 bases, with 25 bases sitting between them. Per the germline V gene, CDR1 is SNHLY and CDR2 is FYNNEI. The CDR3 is CASGAEPGPSLEAFF. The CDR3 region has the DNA TGTGCCAGTGGAGCGGAACCGGGACCGAGCCTAGAAGCTTTCTTT.

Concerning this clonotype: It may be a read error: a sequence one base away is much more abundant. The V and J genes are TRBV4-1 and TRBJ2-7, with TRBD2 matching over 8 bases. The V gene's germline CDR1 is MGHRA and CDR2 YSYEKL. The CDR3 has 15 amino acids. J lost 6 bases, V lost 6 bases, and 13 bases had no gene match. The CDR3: CASSLRSSGGAEQYF. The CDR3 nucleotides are TGCGCCAGCAGTCTACGATCCAGCGGGGGAGCCGAGCAGTACTTC.

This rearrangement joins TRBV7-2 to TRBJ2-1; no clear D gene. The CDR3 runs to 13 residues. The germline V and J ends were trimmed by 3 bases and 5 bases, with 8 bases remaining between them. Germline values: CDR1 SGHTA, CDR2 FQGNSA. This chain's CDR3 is CASSFWRNNEQFF. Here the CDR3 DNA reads TGTGCCAGCAGCTTCTGGCGGAACAATGAGCAGTTCTTC.

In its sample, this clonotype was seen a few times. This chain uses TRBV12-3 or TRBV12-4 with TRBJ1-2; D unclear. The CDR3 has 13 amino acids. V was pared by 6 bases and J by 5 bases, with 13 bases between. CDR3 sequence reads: CASSQGRWYGYTF. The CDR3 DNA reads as TGTGCCAGCAGCCAAGGGCGCTGGTATGGCTACACCTTC.

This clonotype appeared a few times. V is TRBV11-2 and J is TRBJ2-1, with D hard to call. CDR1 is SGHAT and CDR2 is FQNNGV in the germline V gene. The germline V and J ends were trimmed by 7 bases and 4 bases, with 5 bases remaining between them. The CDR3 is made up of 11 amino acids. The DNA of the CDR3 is TGTGCCAGCACCCTATACAATGAGCAGTTCTTC. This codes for CASTLYNEQFF. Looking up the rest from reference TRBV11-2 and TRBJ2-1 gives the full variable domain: EAGVAQSPRYKIIEKRQSVAFWCNPISGHATLYWYQQILGQGPKLLIQFQNNGVVDDSQLPKDRFSAERLKGVDSTLKIQPAKLEDSAVYLCASTLYNEQFFGPGTRLTVL.

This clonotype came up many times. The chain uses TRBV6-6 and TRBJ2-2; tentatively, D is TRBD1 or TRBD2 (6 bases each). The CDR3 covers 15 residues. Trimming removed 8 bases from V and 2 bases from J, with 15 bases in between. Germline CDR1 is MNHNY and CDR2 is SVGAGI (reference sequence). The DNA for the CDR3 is TGTGCCAGCCAGGGAGGACAGCTTAACACCGGGGAGCTGTTTTTT. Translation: CASQGGQLNTGELFF.

The CDR3 loop is CASSWTGDSYEQYF. The CDR3 DNA reads as TGCGCCAGCAGCTGGACAGGGGACTCCTACGAGCAGTACTTC. This chain uses TRBV5-1 with TRBJ2-7, with TRBD1 identical over 9 bases. The CDR3 spans 14 residues. Per germline, CDR1 SGHRS and CDR2 YFSETQ. V lost 3 bases, J lost 0 bases, and 1 base stayed unmatched. The full variable domain, completed using reference TRBV5-1 and TRBJ2-7, is KAGVTQTPRYLIKTRGQQVTLSCSPISGHRSVSWYQQTPGQGLQFLFEYFSETQRNKGNFPGRFSGRQFSNSRSEMNVSTLELGDSALYLCASSWTGDSYEQYFGPGTRLTVT.

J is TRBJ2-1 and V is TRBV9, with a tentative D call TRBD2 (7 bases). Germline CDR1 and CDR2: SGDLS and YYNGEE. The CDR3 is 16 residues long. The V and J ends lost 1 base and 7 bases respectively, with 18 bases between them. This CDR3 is CASSVTGWGGPNEQFF. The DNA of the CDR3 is TGTGCCAGCAGCGTAACGGGGTGGGGGGGCCCTAATGAGCAGTTCTTC.

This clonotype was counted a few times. The CDR3 here is CSVDPRVKPGLDTQYF. The CDR3 DNA is TGCAGCGTTGACCCCCGGGTGAAACCAGGGCTAGATACGCAGTATTTT. V gene TRBV29-1 combines with J gene TRBJ2-3, with D perhaps TRBD1 (5 bases). This CDR3 contains 16 residues. Trimming took off 3 bases at V and 5 bases at J, with 21 bases between the two ends. In germline, CDR1 is SQVTM, CDR2 ANQGSEA.

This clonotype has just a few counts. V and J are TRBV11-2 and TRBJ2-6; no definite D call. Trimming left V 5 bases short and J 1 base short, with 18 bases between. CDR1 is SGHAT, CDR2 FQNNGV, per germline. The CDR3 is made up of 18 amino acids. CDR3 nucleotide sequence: TGTGCCAGCAGCCGTGGCGACGGCATAAGGTCTGGGGCCAACGTCCTGACTTTC. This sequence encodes CASSRGDGIRSGANVLTF.

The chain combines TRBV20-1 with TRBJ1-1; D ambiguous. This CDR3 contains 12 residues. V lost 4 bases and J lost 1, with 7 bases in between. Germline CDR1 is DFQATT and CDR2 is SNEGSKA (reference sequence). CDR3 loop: CSAIPRNTEAFF. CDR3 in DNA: TGCAGTGCTATCCCACGGAACACTGAAGCTTTCTTT.

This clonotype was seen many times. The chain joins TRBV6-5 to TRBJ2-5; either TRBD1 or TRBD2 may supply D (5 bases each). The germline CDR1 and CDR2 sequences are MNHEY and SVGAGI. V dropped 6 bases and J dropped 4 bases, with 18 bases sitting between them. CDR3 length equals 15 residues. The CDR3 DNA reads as TGTGCCAGCAGCCGGGGCATTTTCTCGGGAGAGACCCAGTACTTC. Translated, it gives CASSRGIFSGETQYF.